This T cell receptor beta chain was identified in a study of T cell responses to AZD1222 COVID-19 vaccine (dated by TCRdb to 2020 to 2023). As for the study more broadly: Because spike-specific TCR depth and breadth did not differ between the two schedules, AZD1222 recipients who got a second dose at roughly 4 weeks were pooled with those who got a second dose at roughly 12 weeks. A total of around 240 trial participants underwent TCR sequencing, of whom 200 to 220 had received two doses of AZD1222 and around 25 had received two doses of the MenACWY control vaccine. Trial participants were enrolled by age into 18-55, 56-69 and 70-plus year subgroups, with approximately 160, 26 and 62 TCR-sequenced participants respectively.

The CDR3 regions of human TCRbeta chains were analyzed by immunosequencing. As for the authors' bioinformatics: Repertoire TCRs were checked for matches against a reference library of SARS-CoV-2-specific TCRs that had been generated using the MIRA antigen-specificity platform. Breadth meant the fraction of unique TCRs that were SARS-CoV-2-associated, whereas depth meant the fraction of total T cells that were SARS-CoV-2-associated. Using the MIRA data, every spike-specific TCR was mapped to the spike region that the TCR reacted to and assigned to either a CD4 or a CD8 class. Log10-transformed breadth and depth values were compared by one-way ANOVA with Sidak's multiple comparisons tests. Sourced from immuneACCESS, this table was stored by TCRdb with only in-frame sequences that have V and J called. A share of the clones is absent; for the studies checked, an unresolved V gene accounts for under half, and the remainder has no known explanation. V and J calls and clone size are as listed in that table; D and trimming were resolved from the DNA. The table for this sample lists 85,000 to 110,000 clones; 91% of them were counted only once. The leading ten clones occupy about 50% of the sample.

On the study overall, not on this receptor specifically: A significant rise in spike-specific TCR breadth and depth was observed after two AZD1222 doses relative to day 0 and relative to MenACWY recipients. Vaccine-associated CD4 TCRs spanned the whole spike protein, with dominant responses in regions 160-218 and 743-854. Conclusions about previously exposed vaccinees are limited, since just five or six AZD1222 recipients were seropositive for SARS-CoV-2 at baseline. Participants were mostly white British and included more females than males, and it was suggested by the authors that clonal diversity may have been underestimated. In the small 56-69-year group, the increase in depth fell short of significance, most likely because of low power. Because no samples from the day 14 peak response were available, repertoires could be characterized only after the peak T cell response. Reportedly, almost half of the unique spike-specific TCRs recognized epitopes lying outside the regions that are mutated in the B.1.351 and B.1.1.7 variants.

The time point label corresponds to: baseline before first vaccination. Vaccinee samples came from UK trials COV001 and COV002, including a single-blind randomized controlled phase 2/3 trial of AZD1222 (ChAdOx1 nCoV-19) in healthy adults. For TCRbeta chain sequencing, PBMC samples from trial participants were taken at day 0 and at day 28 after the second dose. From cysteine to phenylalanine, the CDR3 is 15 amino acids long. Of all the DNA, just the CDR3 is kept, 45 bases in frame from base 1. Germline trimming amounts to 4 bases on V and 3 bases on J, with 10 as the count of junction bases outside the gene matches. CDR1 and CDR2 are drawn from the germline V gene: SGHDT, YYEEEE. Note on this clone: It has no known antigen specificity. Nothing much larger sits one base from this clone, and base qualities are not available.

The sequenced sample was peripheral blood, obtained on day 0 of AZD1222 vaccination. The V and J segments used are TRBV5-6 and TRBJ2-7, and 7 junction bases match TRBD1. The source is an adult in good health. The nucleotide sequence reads TGTGCCAGCAGCCCTCGCTGGGACAGATTCTACGAGCAGTACTTC. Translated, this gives CASSPRWDRFYEQYF.